A single sample gave rise to the 26 T cell receptor beta chains below, sequenced in a study of blood T cell repertoires in COVID-19. Using immunoSEQ multiplex PCR, the repertoire was profiled, and TCRdb retains in-frame clones only, with some absent. The table shows some 260,000 clones, with 65% to 90% occurring only once. Sequenced: peripheral blood. The source is a woman older than 75 with active or convalescent COVID-19.

This sequence joins TRBV28 and TRBJ1-2; 7 bases are a match to TRBD1. The CDR3 is 13 residues long. Germline-derived CDR1 and CDR2 are MDHEN and SYDVKM. With V trimmed by 7 bases and J by 4 bases, 6 bases remained unmatched. The CDR3 nucleotides read TGTGCCAGCAATAGGGGGCTGCCCTATGGCTACACCTTC. Its translation is CASNRGLPYGYTF.

The chain combines TRBV6-1 with TRBJ1-1; D is unresolved. CDR3 length equals 16 residues. From germline, CDR1 is MNHNS and CDR2 SASEGT. V shed 2 bases and J shed 2 bases, with 15 bases lying between them. The CDR3 region has the DNA TGTGCCAGCAGTGAAACCCCTGATCGAGGTAACACTGAAGCTTTCTTT. It specifies CASSETPDRGNTEAFF.

V and J are TRBV12-3 or TRBV12-4 and TRBJ1-2, with D uncertain. Trimming pared 3 bases from V and 2 bases from J, leaving 7 bases between. CDR3 length: 13 residues. The CDR3 spells CASSLMRNYGYTF. In DNA form, the CDR3 reads TGTGCCAGCAGTTTGATGCGGAACTATGGCTACACCTTC.

V usage is TRBV11-3 and J usage is TRBJ2-2; 12 positions match TRBD2. V lost 0 bases, J lost 2 bases, and 4 bases stayed unmatched. The CDR3 loop spans 18 amino acids. The germline V gene has CDR1 SGHNT and CDR2 YENEEA. The CDR3: CASSLEASGGANTGELFF. The CDR3 DNA sequence: TGTGCCAGCAGCTTAGAGGCTAGCGGGGGGGCTAACACCGGGGAGCTGTTTTTT.

This rearrangement joins TRBV19 to TRBJ2-1, with 9 nucleotides matching TRBD2. Unmatched junction bases numbered 4, after V lost 5 bases and J lost 2 bases. CDR1 is LNHDA, CDR2 SQIVND, per germline (reference sequence). There are 15 residues in the CDR3. CDR3 sequence (DNA): TGTGCCAGTAGTCTAGCGGGACAAACCTACAATGAGCAGTTCTTC. It translates to CASSLAGQTYNEQFF.

This clone was detected a few times. The chain carries TRBV28 and TRBJ1-1, with D possibly matching TRBD1 (5 bases). CDR1 MDHEN and CDR2 SYDVKM come from the germline V gene. V was clipped by 6 bases and J by 6 bases, with 14 bases between them. There are 13 residues in the CDR3. CDR3 coding DNA: TGTGCCAGCAGAATTCAGGGTTTGGCTGAAGCTTTCTTT. This translates into CASRIQGLAEAFF.

The chain is built from TRBV5-1 and TRBJ2-7; a possible D gene is TRBD2 (7 bases). V was clipped by 6 bases and J by 1 base, with 17 bases between them. The germline gives CDR1 SGHRS, CDR2 YFSETQ. There are 15 residues in the CDR3. The CDR3 DNA is TGCGCCAGCAACTTCGCAGGGGAGGGTTCCTACGAGCAGTACTTC. Encoded protein: CASNFAGEGSYEQYF. Full variable domain (remainder filled in from reference TRBV5-1 and TRBJ2-7): KAGVTQTPRYLIKTRGQQVTLSCSPISGHRSVSWYQQTPGQGLQFLFEYFSETQRNKGNFPGRFSGRQFSNSRSEMNVSTLELGDSALYLCASNFAGEGSYEQYFGPGTRLTVT.

This clone was counted once. The rearrangement joins TRBV13 to TRBJ2-5, with D possibly being TRBD1 (5 bases). The V end lost 2 bases, the J end lost 1 base, and 11 bases lay between the germline ends. CDR1 is PRHDT and CDR2 is FYEKMQ in the germline V gene (reference sequence). There are 15 residues in the CDR3. This CDR3 is CASSLQGRIQETQYF. The CDR3 DNA reads as TGTGCCAGCAGCTTACAGGGCCGTATCCAAGAGACCCAGTACTTC.

This clone was seen more than once but under ten times. The J gene is TRBJ1-1, the V gene TRBV9, with D maybe TRBD1 (6 bases). V lost 0 bases to trimming and J lost 4 bases, with 13 bases between them. This CDR3 has 15 amino acids. CDR1 and CDR2 from the germline V gene are SGDLS and YYNGEE. CDR3 DNA sequence: TGTGCCAGCAGCGTAGGTGGGGGGGCCGCCACTGAAGCTTTCTTT. Protein: CASSVGGGAATEAFF.

Only one count was recorded for this clone. The chain employs TRBV28 and TRBJ1-5, with a possible D match to TRBD1 (5 bases). The germline V and J ends were trimmed by 5 bases and 7 bases, with 12 bases remaining between them. The CDR3 contains 13 residues. The germline CDR1 and CDR2 sequences are MDHEN and SYDVKM. CDR3 in amino acids: CASSGDRFQPQHF. In nucleotides, the CDR3 is TGTGCCAGCAGTGGTGACAGATTCCAGCCCCAGCATTTT. Full variable domain (outside the CDR3, taken from reference TRBV28 and TRBJ1-5): DVKVTQSSRYLVKRTGEKVFLECVQDMDHENMFWYRQDPGLGLRLIYFSYDVKMKEKGDIPEGYSVSREKKERFSLILESASTNQTSMYLCASSGDRFQPQHFGDGTRLSIL.

The rearrangement links TRBV6-6 to TRBJ2-5; weak D call: TRBD1 (6 bases). The CDR3 totals 16 residues. Deletions cut 6 bases from V and 0 bases from J, with 17 bases between. The germline gives CDR1 MNHNY, CDR2 SVGAGI (reference sequence). The CDR3 sequence: CASSSPDRLYQETQYF. CDR3 in DNA: TGTGCCAGCAGCTCTCCCGACAGGCTGTACCAAGAGACCCAGTACTTC.

This chain connects TRBV5-5 to TRBJ2-5, with 8 bases matching TRBD2. This CDR3 region has 17 residues. V gave up 4 bases and J gave up 4 bases; unmatched junction bases: 15. Germline values: CDR1 SGHKS, CDR2 YYEKEE (reference sequence). CDR3 sequence (DNA): TGTGCCAGCAGCCTTCCGATTAGCGGGGTAAACGGAGAGACCCAGTACTTC. Its protein product is CASSLPISGVNGETQYF.

The gene calls are TRBV6-5 and TRBJ1-5; the D gene is possibly TRBD1 (6 bases). From germline, CDR1 is MNHEY and CDR2 SVGAGI. V gave up 7 bases and J gave up 5 bases, with 15 bases separating them. This CDR3 spans 14 amino acids. DNA for the CDR3: TGTGCCAGCACAGTTGGAGGGGGGGATCAGCCCCAGCATTTT. Translation gives CASTVGGGDQPQHF.

V is TRBV5-6 and J is TRBJ2-2; 7 bases line up with TRBD2. This CDR3 is built from 18 residues. The V gene end was trimmed by 4 bases and the J gene end by 5 bases; junction bases not matched to a gene: 17. Looked up from germline, CDR1 is SGHDT and CDR2 is YYEEEE. The CDR3 nucleotides read TGTGCCAGCAGCGCCGACGGGTTTCGGGTAGCGGGTACCGGGGAGCTGTTTTTT. Its translation: CASSADGFRVAGTGELFF.

The V gene is TRBV29-1, the J gene TRBJ2-6; D is unresolved. This CDR3 has 15 residues. The V gene's germline CDR1 is SQVTM and CDR2 ANQGSEA. V was clipped by 4 bases and J by 0 bases, with 10 bases between them. The CDR3 is CSVGLTSSGANVLTF. CDR3 DNA sequence: TGCAGCGTTGGTCTCACGAGCTCTGGGGCCAACGTCCTGACTTTC. Full variable domain (rest looked up from reference TRBV29-1 and TRBJ2-6): SAVISQKPSRDICQRGTSLTIQCQVDSQVTMMFWYRQQPGQSLTLIATANQGSEATYESGFVIDKFPISRPNLTFSTLTVSNMSPEDSSIYLCSVGLTSSGANVLTFGAGSRLTVL.

This chain uses TRBV2 with TRBJ1-1; TRBD1 matches at 9 bases. In germline, CDR1 is SNHLY, CDR2 FYNNEI. V dropped 10 bases and J dropped 5; count of bases not matched to a gene: 8. The CDR3 is made up of 13 amino acids. In nucleotides, the CDR3 is TGTGCCACGGACAGGGGAGTAGGAACTGAAGCTTTCTTT. It is translated as CATDRGVGTEAFF. Together with reference TRBV2 and TRBJ1-1, the CDR3 gives the full variable domain: EPEVTQTPSHQVTQMGQEVILRCVPISNHLYFYWYRQILGQKVEFLVSFYNNEISEKSEIFDDQFSVERPDGSNFTLKIRSTKLEDSAMYFCATDRGVGTEAFFGQGTRLTVV.

The chain joins TRBV28 to TRBJ2-2, with TRBD1 matching 8 bases. Looked up from germline, CDR1 is MDHEN and CDR2 is SYDVKM. The trim removed 5 bases at V and 4 bases at J, leaving 6 bases unmatched. The CDR3 has 15 amino acids. CDR3 amino acids: CASSTRTGRTGELFF. The CDR3 DNA reads as TGTGCCAGCAGTACCCGGACAGGGCGCACCGGGGAGCTGTTTTTT.

V and J are TRBV27 and TRBJ1-6, with D possibly being TRBD1 (5 bases). The length of the CDR3 is 14 residues. Trimming took 8 bases from V and 4 from J, leaving 12 bases between them. Germline CDR1 MNHEY, CDR2 SMNVEV (reference sequence). CDR3 DNA sequence: TGTGCCAGCGGAAGGACACGATATAATTCACCCCTCCACTTT. Amino acids: CASGRTRYNSPLHF.

This chain connects TRBV6-6 to TRBJ1-3; 7 bases are shared with TRBD1. CDR1 and CDR2 from the germline V gene are MNHNY and SVGAGI (reference sequence). Trimming at V came to 5 bases and at J to 1 base, leaving 8 bases not matched to a gene. This CDR3 has 16 residues. CDR3 residues: CASSVPGQSSGNTIYF. DNA for the CDR3: TGTGCCAGCAGTGTACCGGGACAGTCGTCTGGAAACACCATATATTTT.

This chain joins TRBV15 and TRBJ2-1, with D possibly TRBD2 on 5 matching bases. CDR1 and CDR2 (germline): LNHNV, YYDKDF (reference sequence). Trimming took off 8 bases at V and 0 bases at J, with 11 bases between the two ends. This CDR3 has 14 residues. For the CDR3, the DNA is TGTGCCACCGGGTTAGGGAGCTCCTACAATGAGCAGTTCTTC. This codes for CATGLGSSYNEQFF.

This clone was seen only a few times. The rearrangement uses TRBV19 and TRBJ2-2; no definite D call. Per germline, CDR1 LNHDA and CDR2 SQIVND (reference sequence). V was clipped by 0 bases and J by 6 bases, with 8 bases between them. The CDR3 is 14 amino acids. The CDR3 region has the DNA TGTGCCAGTAGTATAGATGGAGTTCCCGGGGAGCTGTTTTTT. Translation: CASSIDGVPGELFF. The whole variable domain, remainder taken from reference TRBV19 and TRBJ2-2, is DGGITQSPKYLFRKEGQNVTLSCEQNLNHDAMYWYRQDPGQGLRLIYYSQIVNDFQKGDIAEGYSVSREKKESFPLTVTSAQKNPTAFYLCASSIDGVPGELFFGEGSRLTVL.

The chain is built from TRBV3-1 (or the pseudogene TRBV3-2) and TRBJ1-6; D is unresolved. The germline V gene encodes CDR1 LGHDT and CDR2 YNNKEL (reference sequence). CDR3 size: 14 residues. The V and J ends lost 4 bases and 7 bases respectively, with 11 bases between them. CDR3 nucleotides: TGTGCCAGCAGCCCGGGGTTCGGGAATTCACCCCTCCACTTT. It encodes CASSPGFGNSPLHF.

The V gene is TRBV2, the J gene TRBJ2-3; a possible D gene is TRBD1 (6 bases). The CDR3 is 15 amino acids. V was pared by 10 bases and J by 4 bases, with 21 bases between. The V gene's germline CDR1 is SNHLY and CDR2 FYNNEI. The CDR3 DNA is TGTGCCACCCAGGGGCTCTCAGGAGGCCCAGATACGCAGTATTTT. This sequence encodes CATQGLSGGPDTQYF.

CDR3 amino acids: CASTSQGSSYNEQFF. The CDR3 nucleotides read TGTGCCAGCACTTCGCAGGGAAGCTCCTACAATGAGCAGTTCTTC. V gene TRBV2 combines with J gene TRBJ2-1; tentative D call: TRBD1 (5 bases). V gave up 7 bases and J gave up 0 bases, with 13 bases separating them. Germline lookup yields CDR1 SNHLY and CDR2 FYNNEI. This CDR3 is built from 15 residues.

The rearrangement joins TRBV6-5 to TRBJ2-1, with a weak D call TRBD2 (6 bases). This CDR3 has 13 amino acids. V was cut by 2 bases and J by 5 bases, with 7 bases left in between. Germline V gene lookup returns CDR1 MNHEY and CDR2 SVGAGI. The CDR3 here is CASSYTSNNEQFF. The CDR3 nucleotides read TGTGCCAGCAGTTACACTAGCAACAATGAGCAGTTCTTC.

A few counts support this clone. CDR3 coding DNA: TGCGCCAGCAGTGGCTGGACAGGGGAGATCAATGAGCAGTTCTTC. Its translation: CASSGWTGEINEQFF. The J gene is TRBJ2-1, the V gene TRBV10-1; 9 nucleotides align to TRBD1. V shed 4 bases, J shed 6 bases, and the junction held 7 bases outside the gene matches. This CDR3 is built from 15 residues. Germline loops: CDR1 WNHNN, CDR2 SYGVQD (reference sequence).